This T cell receptor beta chain was sequenced in a study of blood T cell repertoires in COVID-19. Study background: COVID-19 samples collected from the United States, Italy and Spain covered acute and convalescent phases. Sources were T cells, B-cell-depleted T cells, or PBMCs; the material itself was cDNA or gDNA.

A few counts support this clone. The CDR3 loop spans 14 amino acids. Germline-derived CDR1 and CDR2 are MNHEY and SVGAGI. Trimming removed 6 bases at V and 0 bases at J, with 8 bases between. Original processing methods: Estimates of nucleated cell counts were drawn from the amplification of reference gene primers. Libraries were prepared by immunoSEQ multiplex PCR; TCRdb keeps only in-frame clonotypes and omits some of them. Clone size and the V and J calls come from that table; the DNA yielded D and trimming. The sample has 110,000 or so clones; around 83% are singletons. The sequenced sample was peripheral blood. The sequence was collected from a woman of 80 years or more with active or convalescent COVID-19. The chain joins TRBV6-5 to TRBJ1-4; no firm D call. This CDR3 is CASSPGTTNEKLFF. The DNA of the CDR3 is TGTGCCAGCAGCCCCGGGACAACTAATGAAAAACTGTTTTTT.